These 2 T cell receptor beta chains share one sample of origin, sequenced in a study of CD8 T cells in ankylosing spondylitis. TCRdb reprocessed the 5' RACE reads with MiXCR, giving one entry per CDR3 protein. The sample comprises approximately 150,000 distinct CDR3 sequences, around a third of which are singletons, and around 6% rests with the top ten. The sample was synovial fluid, either unsorted or a sorted T cell fraction (not recorded which). These receptors came from a male donor with ankylosing spondylitis.

The chain joins TRBV20-1 to TRBJ2-7; 8 bases map to TRBD2. CDR3 size: 18 residues. V was pared by 1 base and J by 0 bases, with 14 bases of the junction left unmatched. CDR1 DFQATT and CDR2 SNEGSKA come from the germline V gene (reference sequence). The CDR3 spells CSARGVGLAGLTSYEQYF. In nucleotides, the CDR3 is TGCAGTGCTAGAGGGGTCGGGTTAGCGGGACTCACCTCCTACGAGCAGTACTTC.

This clonotype has just a few counts. This chain joins TRBV29-1 and TRBJ1-5, with 7 positions matching TRBD1. The germline V gene has CDR1 SQVTM and CDR2 ANQGSEA. This CDR3 has 13 amino acids. The J segment lost 4 bases and the V segment lost 6 bases, leaving 6 bases of the junction unmatched. Here the CDR3 DNA reads TGCAGCGTCCGACAGGGTTTGAATCAGCCCCAGCATTTT. Its protein is CSVRQGLNQPQHF.